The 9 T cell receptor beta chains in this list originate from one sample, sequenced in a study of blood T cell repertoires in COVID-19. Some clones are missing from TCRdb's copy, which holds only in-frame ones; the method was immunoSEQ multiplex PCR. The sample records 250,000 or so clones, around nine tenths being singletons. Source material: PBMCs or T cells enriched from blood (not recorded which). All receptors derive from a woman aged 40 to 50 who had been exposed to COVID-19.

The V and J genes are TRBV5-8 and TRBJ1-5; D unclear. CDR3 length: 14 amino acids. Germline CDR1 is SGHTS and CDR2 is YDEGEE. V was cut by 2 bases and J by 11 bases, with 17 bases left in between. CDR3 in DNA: TGTGCCAGCAGCTTCATGACCGAGGCGCGGTCCCAGCATTTT. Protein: CASSFMTEARSQHF.

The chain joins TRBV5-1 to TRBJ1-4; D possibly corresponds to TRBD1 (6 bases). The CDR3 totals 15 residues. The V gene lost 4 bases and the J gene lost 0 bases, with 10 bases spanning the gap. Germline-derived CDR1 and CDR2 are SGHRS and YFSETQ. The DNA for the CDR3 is TGCGCCAGCAGCCCGGACAGTGCAACTAATGAAAAACTGTTTTTT. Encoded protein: CASSPDSATNEKLFF.

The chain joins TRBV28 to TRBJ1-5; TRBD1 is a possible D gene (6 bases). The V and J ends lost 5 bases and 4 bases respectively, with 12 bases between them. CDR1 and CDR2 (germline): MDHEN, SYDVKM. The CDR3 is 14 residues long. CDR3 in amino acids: CASSPVGTNQPQHF. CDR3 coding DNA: TGTGCCAGCAGTCCCGTAGGGACAAATCAGCCCCAGCATTTT.

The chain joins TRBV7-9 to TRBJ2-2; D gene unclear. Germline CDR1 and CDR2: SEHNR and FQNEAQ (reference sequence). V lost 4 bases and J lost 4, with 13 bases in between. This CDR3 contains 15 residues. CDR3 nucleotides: TGTGCCAGCAGCTATTCTACGGGTTTCACCGGGGAGCTGTTTTTT. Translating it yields CASSYSTGFTGELFF.

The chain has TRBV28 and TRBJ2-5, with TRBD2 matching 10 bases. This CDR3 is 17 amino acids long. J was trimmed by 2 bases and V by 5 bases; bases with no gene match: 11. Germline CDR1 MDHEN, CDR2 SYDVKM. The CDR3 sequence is CASSPSRGTSAQETQYF. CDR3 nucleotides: TGTGCCAGCAGTCCCTCGCGCGGGACTAGCGCACAAGAGACCCAGTACTTC. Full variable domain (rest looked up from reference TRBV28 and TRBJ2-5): DVKVTQSSRYLVKRTGEKVFLECVQDMDHENMFWYRQDPGLGLRLIYFSYDVKMKEKGDIPEGYSVSREKKERFSLILESASTNQTSMYLCASSPSRGTSAQETQYFGPGTRLLVL.

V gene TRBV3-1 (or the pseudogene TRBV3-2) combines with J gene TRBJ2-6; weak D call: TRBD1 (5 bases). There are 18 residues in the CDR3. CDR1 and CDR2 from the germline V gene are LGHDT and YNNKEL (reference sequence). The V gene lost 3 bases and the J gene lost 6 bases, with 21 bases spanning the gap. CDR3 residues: CASSHVLGPLTVANVLTF. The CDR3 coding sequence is TGTGCCAGCAGCCATGTCCTGGGGCCACTGACCGTGGCCAACGTCCTGACTTTC.

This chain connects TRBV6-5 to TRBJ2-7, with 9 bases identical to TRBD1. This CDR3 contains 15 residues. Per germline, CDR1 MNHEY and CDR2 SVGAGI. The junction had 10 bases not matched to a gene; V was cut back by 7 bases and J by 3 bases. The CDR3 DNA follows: TGTGCCAGCAACCGACTGGGACAGGGTTACTACGAGCAGTACGTC. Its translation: CASNRLGQGYYEQYV.

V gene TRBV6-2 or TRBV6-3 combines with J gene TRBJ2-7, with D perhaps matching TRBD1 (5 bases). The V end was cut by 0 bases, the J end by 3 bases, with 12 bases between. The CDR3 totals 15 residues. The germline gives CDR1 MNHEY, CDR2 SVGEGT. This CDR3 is CASSYSNRQLYEQYF. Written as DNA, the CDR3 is TGTGCCAGCAGTTACTCGAATAGACAGCTCTACGAGCAGTACTTC.

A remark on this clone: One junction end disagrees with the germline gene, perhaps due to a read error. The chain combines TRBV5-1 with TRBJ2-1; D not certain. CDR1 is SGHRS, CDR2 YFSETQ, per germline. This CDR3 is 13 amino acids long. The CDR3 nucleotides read TGTGCCAGCCGACAATCGATTGACAATGAGCAGTTCTTC. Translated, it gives CASRQSIDNEQFF.